These 23 T cell receptor beta chains were sequenced from one sample in a study of radiation and T cells in renal cell carcinoma. Time point denoted: blood 2 weeks post-SBRT. The treatment here: 15 Gy SBRT to primary tumor, nephrectomy 4 weeks later. The assay was immunoSEQ multiplex PCR, and TCRdb's table has in-frame clones only and misses some. The data contain roughly 120,000 clones, approximately 80% of them singletons. The starting material was blood, obtained from a patient whose treatment included radiotherapy and nephrectomy. Receptors were obtained from a woman aged 55-70 years with renal cell carcinoma.

The chain uses TRBV10-3 and TRBJ1-2; D uncertain. CDR3 length equals 15 residues. Trimming shortened V by 0 bases and J by 8 bases, and 16 bases separated the two germline ends. Germline loops: CDR1 ENHRY, CDR2 SYGVKD. The CDR3 coding sequence is TGTGCCATCAGTGAGTCCATCGCCCGGGGAGGCGGCTACACCTTC. Protein: CAISESIARGGGYTF.

The chain joins TRBV19 to TRBJ2-1; D gene ambiguous. Trimming left V 4 bases short and J 5 bases short, with 6 bases between. This CDR3 spans 12 amino acids. Per germline, CDR1 LNHDA and CDR2 SQIVND (reference sequence). CDR3 region: CASSSFNNEQFF. Here the CDR3 DNA reads TGTGCCAGTAGTAGTTTCAACAATGAGCAGTTCTTC.

The chain couples TRBV7-3 to TRBJ1-1; D gene uncertain. V gave up 4 bases and J gave up 3 bases, with 9 bases separating them. Germline assignment: CDR1 SGHTA and CDR2 FQGTGA. This CDR3 comprises 13 residues. CDR3 nucleotide sequence: TGTGCCAGCAGCTCCCGTCGGGACACTGAAGCTTTCTTT. Translation gives CASSSRRDTEAFF.

This chain links TRBV6-6 with TRBJ1-1; D is uncertain. This CDR3 is 13 amino acids long. The V gene lost 2 bases and the J gene lost 6 bases, with 10 bases spanning the gap. CDR1 MNHNY and CDR2 SVGAGI come from the germline V gene (reference sequence). In DNA, the CDR3 is TGTGCCAGCAGTTACGAGCTATTGCCTGAAGCTTTCTTT. This sequence encodes CASSYELLPEAFF.

The chain combines TRBV6-4 with TRBJ1-5; 7 bases agree with TRBD1. The CDR3 runs 15 residues. With 3 bases clipped from V and 0 bases from J, the junction kept 2 bases outside the gene matches. From germline, CDR1 is MRHNA and CDR2 SNTAGT. The CDR3 is CASSEGGDSNQPQHF. CDR3 nucleotide sequence: TGTGCCAGCAGTGAAGGGGGCGATAGCAATCAGCCCCAGCATTTT.

V gene TRBV6-1 combines with J gene TRBJ1-2; 7 nucleotides align to TRBD1. With 1 base clipped from V and 6 bases from J, the junction kept 8 bases outside the gene matches. Germline V gene sequence: CDR1 MNHNS, CDR2 SASEGT. This CDR3 is built from 15 residues. The CDR3 nucleotides are TGTGCCAGCAGTGAAGGGAACAGGGGATTGAATGGCTACACCTTC. It yields the protein CASSEGNRGLNGYTF.

Comments on this clone: A read error is possible here, since a much larger clone lies one base away. The V and J genes are TRBV7-2 and TRBJ1-5, with TRBD1 as a possible D gene (5 bases). The CDR3 is 13 residues long. The germline V gene has CDR1 SGHTA and CDR2 FQGNSA. The V end lost 2 bases, the J end lost 5 bases, and 7 bases lay between the germline ends. CDR3 DNA: TGTGCCAGCAGCTTACTAGGGGATCAGCCCCAGCATTTT. Encoded protein: CASSLLGDQPQHF.

The chain employs TRBV29-1 and TRBJ2-7, with 8 positions matching TRBD1. Trimming took 6 bases from V and 5 from J; bases not matched to a gene: 9. Germline V CDR1 and CDR2: SQVTM, ANQGSEA. This CDR3 is built from 13 residues. The CDR3 bases are TGCAGCGTCGGGACGGGGGACAGGAACGAGCAGTACTTC. Encoded protein: CSVGTGDRNEQYF.

CDR3 nucleotides: TGTGCCAGCAGGGGGACAGGGGGCAAAAACATTCAGTACTTC. It specifies CASRGTGGKNIQYF. The chain recombines TRBV6-5 with TRBJ2-4; TRBD1 matches at 11 bases. The length of the CDR3 is 14 residues. V lost 6 bases, J lost 3 bases, and 1 base stayed unmatched. The germline CDR1 and CDR2 sequences are MNHEY and SVGAGI.

The chain combines TRBV5-6 with TRBJ1-1; D is perhaps TRBD1 (6 bases). The CDR3 spans 14 residues. Germline values: CDR1 SGHDT, CDR2 YYEEEE. V was trimmed by 0 bases and J by 7 bases, leaving 13 bases between them. CDR3: CASSLGQGPSEAFF. The CDR3 nucleotides read TGTGCCAGCAGCTTGGGCCAGGGGCCTAGTGAAGCTTTCTTT.

As DNA, the CDR3 is TGTGCCAGCAGCGGGGACAGGGATTACTCCTACAATGAGCAGTTCTTC. This encodes CASSGDRDYSYNEQFF. V usage is TRBV9 and J usage is TRBJ2-1; TRBD1 matches 9 bases. The J segment lost 0 bases and the V segment lost 3 bases, leaving 4 bases of the junction unmatched. The CDR3 runs 16 residues. Per germline, CDR1 SGDLS and CDR2 YYNGEE.

The rearrangement uses TRBV2 and TRBJ2-1; D could derive from TRBD1 or TRBD2 (5 bases each). Between the trimmed V and J ends, which lost 6 bases and 2 bases, there was a span of 17 bases. Germline assignment: CDR1 SNHLY and CDR2 FYNNEI. The CDR3 consists of 16 residues. The CDR3 region is CASRVTRVGAYNEQFF. The CDR3 DNA sequence: TGTGCCAGCAGGGTTACCAGGGTGGGGGCCTACAATGAGCAGTTCTTC.

This chain uses TRBV5-5 with TRBJ1-5; D might be TRBD1 (5 bases). V was trimmed by 0 bases and J by 7 bases, leaving 8 bases between them. Germline lookup yields CDR1 SGHKS and CDR2 YYEKEE (reference sequence). The CDR3 is made up of 13 amino acids. The CDR3 protein is CASSLEQGQPQHF. In DNA, the CDR3 is TGTGCCAGCAGCTTGGAGCAGGGCCAGCCCCAGCATTTT.

The V and J genes are TRBV28 and TRBJ2-7; D is perhaps TRBD2 (6 bases). Germline lookup yields CDR1 MDHEN and CDR2 SYDVKM. The CDR3 extends over 13 amino acids. Trimming left V 3 bases short and J 7 bases short, with 13 bases between. CDR3 DNA: TGTGCCAGCAGTTTGGAGGGTTGGAGGGAGCAGTACTTC. Its protein is CASSLEGWREQYF.

This clone has a handful of counts. The chain carries TRBV20-1 and TRBJ2-7; no reliable D call. This CDR3 is built from 11 residues. Germline V gives CDR1 DFQATT, CDR2 SNEGSKA (reference sequence). Trimming shortened V by 6 bases and J by 4 bases, and 10 bases separated the two germline ends. The CDR3 region is CSALLLYEQYF. The CDR3 coding sequence is TGCAGTGCCCTACTGCTGTACGAGCAGTACTTC.

The chain joins TRBV19 to TRBJ2-7; D unclear. CDR1 and CDR2 (germline): LNHDA, SQIVND (reference sequence). Trimming left V 5 bases short and J 0 bases short, with 11 bases between. The CDR3 is 14 amino acids. Written as DNA, the CDR3 is TGTGCCAGTAGTCCGAACAAATACTCCTACGAGCAGTACTTC. Amino acids: CASSPNKYSYEQYF.

This clone showed up just once. This chain uses TRBV7-9 with TRBJ1-5; TRBD1 might be the D (5 bases). The germline V and J ends were trimmed by 5 bases and 4 bases, with 15 bases remaining between them. The CDR3 sequence is 15 residues long. Looked up from germline, CDR1 is SEHNR and CDR2 is FQNEAQ (reference sequence). The CDR3 loop is CASSPKDSVNQPQHF. In DNA form, the CDR3 reads TGTGCCAGCAGCCCGAAAGACAGTGTGAATCAGCCCCAGCATTTT.

This chain joins TRBV5-8 and TRBJ1-5; D gene uncertain. V was pared by 2 bases and J by 1 base, with 7 bases between. Germline V gene data show CDR1 as SGHTS and CDR2 as YDEGEE. The CDR3 is 14 residues long. The CDR3 sequence is CASSFRTSNQPQHF. Here the CDR3 DNA reads TGTGCCAGCAGCTTCCGAACCAGCAATCAGCCCCAGCATTTT. Combining the CDR3 with reference TRBV5-8 and TRBJ1-5 gives the whole variable domain EAGVTQSPTHLIKTRGQQATLRCSPISGHTSVYWYQQALGLGLQFLLWYDEGEERNRGNFPPRFSGRQFPNYSSELNVNALELEDSALYLCASSFRTSNQPQHFGDGTRLSIL.

The chain uses TRBV28 and TRBJ1-1; D might be TRBD1 (5 bases). Germline lookup yields CDR1 MDHEN and CDR2 SYDVKM. Trimming pared 6 bases from V and 1 base from J, leaving 12 bases between. This CDR3 contains 14 residues. CDR3 region: CASRKGIQNTEAFF. CDR3 coding DNA: TGTGCCAGCAGAAAGGGGATACAGAACACTGAAGCTTTCTTT.

This clone showed up just a few times. The chain uses TRBV19 and TRBJ1-1, with TRBD1 matching 7 bases. CDR1 is LNHDA and CDR2 is SQIVND in the germline V gene (reference sequence). The CDR3 covers 15 residues. Germline trimming cut 6 bases from V and 0 bases from J; bases unmatched to any gene: 7. The CDR3 coding sequence is TGTGCCAGTAGAGGACAGGAGCTTATGAACACTGAAGCTTTCTTT. Translated: CASRGQELMNTEAFF.

The chain is built from TRBV27 and TRBJ2-7, with TRBD1 matching over 10 bases. From germline, CDR1 is MNHEY and CDR2 SMNVEV (reference sequence). Unmatched junction bases numbered 10, after V lost 3 bases and J lost 5 bases. This CDR3 has 16 amino acids. Here the CDR3 reads CASSLTGGLGGNEQYF. The CDR3, as DNA: TGTGCCAGCAGTTTGACAGGGGGCCTAGGAGGCAACGAGCAGTACTTC.

The chain recombines TRBV28 with TRBJ1-3; D is uncertain. The CDR3 spans 15 residues. Germline values: CDR1 MDHEN, CDR2 SYDVKM. Trimming shortened V by 3 bases and J by 0 bases, and 9 bases separated the two germline ends. The CDR3 DNA reads TGTGCCAGCAGTTTGTCGAGCGGCTCTGGAAACACCATATATTTT. This gives the protein CASSLSSGSGNTIYF.

The chain combines TRBV27 with TRBJ2-4, with D possibly TRBD1 on 5 matching bases. This CDR3 region has 16 residues. Germline CDR1 reads MNHEY; CDR2 reads SMNVEV (reference sequence). V was shortened by 5 bases and J by 7 bases, with 21 bases between the two germline ends. The CDR3 coding sequence is TGTGCCAGCAGTCCCAGGGATTTACCCCATCTCAACATTCAGTACTTC. Protein: CASSPRDLPHLNIQYF.